This TCR beta chain derives from a study of blood T cells in healthy people across ages (dated by TCRdb to between 2014 and 2017). The study in broad terms: In model experiments, template switching captured about one uniquely barcoded TCR beta cDNA molecule for every two T cells. Using deep sequencing normalized with unique cDNA molecular identifiers, the study measured how TCR beta repertoire diversity changes with age. The donors were divided into four age groups: young (average 16 years), middle-aged (about 39), aged (around 59) and long-lived (roughly 86). To avoid experimental bias, donors of different ages were randomly spread across the sequencing lanes. For two donors (one aged 18 to 29 and one aged 80 or older), the study analyzed two additional independent replicas of 1 million unique cDNA reads from the same blood draw. Overall results and qualifications from the work: Estimates of total diversity based on one million sequenced T cells were regarded as lower bounds and as underestimates. Observed TCR beta diversity correlated strongly with the percentage of naive T cells measured by flow cytometry. Since profiling was done on bulk unsorted PBMCs, naive and antigen-experienced compartments could not be conclusively compared. Compared with the aged group, the long-lived group had more naive CD4+ T cells, fewer expanded clones and increased TCR diversity, suggesting age selection. As age increased, observed TCR beta diversity per million T cells dropped in a roughly linear way, and a significant reduction was already evident by age about 40. Because donor CMV infection status was unknown, age-related changes in expanded clonotypes were potentially confounded.

This clonotype occurred a few times. Its binding antigen is unknown. Per-base quality was not reported, and no clone a single base away is much larger than it. Systemically healthy Caucasian individuals from Russia, around 38 in total and aged about 6 to 95 years, were included as donors. About 9.8 milliliters of peripheral blood were drawn from each donor into EDTA-treated Vacutainer tubes. Ficoll-Paque density-gradient centrifugation was used to isolate PBMCs, with at least 6 million per sample. Trizol reagent was used to extract total RNA from PBMCs, with at least 5.5 micrograms per sample. Naive CD45RAhigh/CD27high T cell percentages were measured by flow cytometry on a PBMC aliquot from every donor. The library was generated by 5' RACE. Instrument used: Illumina HiSeq 2500. The second PCR ran for roughly 7 to 11 cycles and used a J-beta primer mix along with a sample-barcoded 5' primer. A unique molecular identifier was introduced onto each TCR beta cDNA molecule by a template-switch 5' adaptor carrying 12 random nucleotides. Each sample yielded at least 3 million CDR3-containing paired-end reads. The Mint cDNA synthesis kit, primed by a TRBC-specific oligonucleotide, was used to synthesize first-strand cDNA from all RNA. After uracil-DNA glycosylase treatment, a first 18-cycle PCR used universal primers M1SS and BC2_uni_R on all cDNA. Turning to the authors' computational methods: For normalization, 1 million high-quality reads, each with a distinct molecular identifier, were randomly selected from each sample. Instead of being binned into consensus sequences, reads that shared molecular identifiers were thrown out. MiTCR, with a Q25 quality threshold and the strictest error-elimination algorithm, was used for CDR3 identification, clonotype clustering and error correction. A nonparametric unseen species model with Euler transformation was used to estimate lower-bound total TCR beta diversity. The public reads were reprocessed in TCRdb via fastp at Q25 and MiXCR, keeping in-frame beta chains. Rows are unified per CDR3 protein, each entry keeping the most common DNA and genes. Here the V and J calls rest on TCRdb's processing, not on the authors' analysis. The sample table contains about 1,400,000 distinct CDR3 sequences; only one count was recorded for 55% to 75% of them. 6.7% of the sample goes to the ten largest clones.

The CDR3 measures 15 amino acids from cysteine to phenylalanine. This entry keeps only the CDR3 DNA: 45 bases, framed from base 1. V and J lose 3 bases and 7 bases, and a span of 18 bases separates them. The germline V gene (reference sequence) specifies MNHEY as CDR1 and SMNVEV as CDR2. This receptor was obtained from a man aged 18 to 30 in good health. This receptor chain uses TRBV27 and TRBJ1-1; the D region possibly corresponds to TRBD1 (5 bases align). Specimen: blood. The nucleotide sequence is TGTGCCAGCAGTTTGCAGGGTAGATCGAAGGGTGAAGCTTTCTTT. It encodes CASSLQGRSKGEAFF.